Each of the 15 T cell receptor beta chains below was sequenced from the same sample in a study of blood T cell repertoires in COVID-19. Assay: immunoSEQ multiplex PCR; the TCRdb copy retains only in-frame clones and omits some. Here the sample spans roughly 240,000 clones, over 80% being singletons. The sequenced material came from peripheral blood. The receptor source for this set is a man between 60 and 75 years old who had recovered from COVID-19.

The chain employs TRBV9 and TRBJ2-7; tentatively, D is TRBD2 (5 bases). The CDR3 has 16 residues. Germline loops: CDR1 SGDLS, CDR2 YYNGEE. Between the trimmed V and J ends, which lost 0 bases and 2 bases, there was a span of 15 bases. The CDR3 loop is CASSVDEGSLTYEQYF. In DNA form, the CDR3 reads TGTGCCAGCAGCGTAGATGAAGGGAGCCTAACCTACGAGCAGTACTTC.

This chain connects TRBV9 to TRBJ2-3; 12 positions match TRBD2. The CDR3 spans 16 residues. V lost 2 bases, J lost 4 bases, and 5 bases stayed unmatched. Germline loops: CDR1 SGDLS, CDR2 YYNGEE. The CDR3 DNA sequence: TGTGCCAGCAGCGTTACTAGCGGGAGGTTAGCAGATACGCAGTATTTT. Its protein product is CASSVTSGRLADTQYF.

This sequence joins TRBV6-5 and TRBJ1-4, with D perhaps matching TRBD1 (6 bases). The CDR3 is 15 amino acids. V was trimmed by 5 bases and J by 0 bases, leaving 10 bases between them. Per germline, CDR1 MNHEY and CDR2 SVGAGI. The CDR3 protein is CASSNRQATNEKLFF. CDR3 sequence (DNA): TGTGCCAGCAGTAACAGACAGGCAACTAATGAAAAACTGTTTTTT.

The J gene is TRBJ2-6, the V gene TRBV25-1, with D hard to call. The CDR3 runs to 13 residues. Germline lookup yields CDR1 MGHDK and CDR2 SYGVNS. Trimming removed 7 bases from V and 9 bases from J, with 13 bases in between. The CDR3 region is CASMPFQNNVLTF. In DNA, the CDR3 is TGTGCCAGCATGCCGTTTCAGAACAACGTCCTGACTTTC.

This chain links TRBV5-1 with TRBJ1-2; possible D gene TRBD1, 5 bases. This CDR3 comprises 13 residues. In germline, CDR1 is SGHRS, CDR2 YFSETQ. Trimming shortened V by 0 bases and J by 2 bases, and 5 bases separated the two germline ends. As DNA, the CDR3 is TGCGCCAGCAGCTTGGGACAGAACTATGGCTACACCTTC. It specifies CASSLGQNYGYTF.

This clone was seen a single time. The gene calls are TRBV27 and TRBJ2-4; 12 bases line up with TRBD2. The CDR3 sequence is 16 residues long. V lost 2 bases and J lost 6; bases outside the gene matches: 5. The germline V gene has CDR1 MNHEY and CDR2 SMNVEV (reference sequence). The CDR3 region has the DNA TGTGCCAGCAGTTTAATCCTAGCGGGAGGGAGAAACATTCAGTACTTC. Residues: CASSLILAGGRNIQYF.

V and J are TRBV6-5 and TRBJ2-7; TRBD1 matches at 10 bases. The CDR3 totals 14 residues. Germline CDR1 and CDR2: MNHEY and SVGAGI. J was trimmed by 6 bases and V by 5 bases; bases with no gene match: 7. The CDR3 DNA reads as TGTGCCAGCAGTACACGGGACAGGGGCCCCGAGCAGTACTTC. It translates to CASSTRDRGPEQYF.

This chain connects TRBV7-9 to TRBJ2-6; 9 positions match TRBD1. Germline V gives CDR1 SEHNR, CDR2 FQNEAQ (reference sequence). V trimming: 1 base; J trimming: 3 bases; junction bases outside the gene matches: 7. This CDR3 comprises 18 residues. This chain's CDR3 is CASSLVGTGGVGANVLTF. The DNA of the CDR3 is TGTGCCAGCAGCTTAGTGGGAACAGGGGGCGTTGGGGCCAACGTCCTGACTTTC.

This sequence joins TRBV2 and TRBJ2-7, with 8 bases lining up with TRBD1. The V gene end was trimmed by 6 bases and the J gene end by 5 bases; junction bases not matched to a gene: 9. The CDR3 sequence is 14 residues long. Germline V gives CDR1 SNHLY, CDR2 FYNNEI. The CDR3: CASRLTGVGDEQYF. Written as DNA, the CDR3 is TGTGCCAGCAGGCTGACAGGGGTGGGAGACGAGCAGTACTTC.

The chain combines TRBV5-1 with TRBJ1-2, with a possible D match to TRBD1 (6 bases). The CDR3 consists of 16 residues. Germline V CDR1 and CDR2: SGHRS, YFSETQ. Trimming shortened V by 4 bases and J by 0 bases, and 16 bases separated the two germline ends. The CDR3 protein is CASSENGQPSNYGYTF. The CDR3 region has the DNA TGCGCCAGCAGCGAAAACGGACAGCCGTCTAACTATGGCTACACCTTC.

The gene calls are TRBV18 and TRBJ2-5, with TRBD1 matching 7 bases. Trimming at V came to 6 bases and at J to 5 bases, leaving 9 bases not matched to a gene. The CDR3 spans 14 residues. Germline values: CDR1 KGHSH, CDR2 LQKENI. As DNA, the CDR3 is TGTGCCAGCTCCCACAGTAAAGGGGGCGAGACCCAGTACTTC. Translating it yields CASSHSKGGETQYF.

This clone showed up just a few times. This CDR3 reads CASSRDRGHGNEQFF. The CDR3 DNA follows: TGCGCCAGCAGCCGCGACAGGGGGCATGGAAATGAGCAGTTCTTC. The chain uses TRBV5-1 and TRBJ2-1, with 10 bases aligning to TRBD1. The germline V gene has CDR1 SGHRS and CDR2 YFSETQ. With 4 bases clipped from V and 7 bases from J, the junction kept 8 bases outside the gene matches. This CDR3 has 15 amino acids.

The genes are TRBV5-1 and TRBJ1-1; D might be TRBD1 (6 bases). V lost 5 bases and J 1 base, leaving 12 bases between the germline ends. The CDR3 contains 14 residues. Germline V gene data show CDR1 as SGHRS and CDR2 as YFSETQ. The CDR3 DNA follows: TGCGCCAGCAGGCCCACAGGGCCGAACACTGAAGCTTTCTTT. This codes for CASRPTGPNTEAFF.

CDR3 amino acids: CASSKGLAETDTQYF. In DNA, the CDR3 is TGTGCCAGCAGCAAGGGACTAGCGGAGACAGATACGCAGTATTTT. The chain combines TRBV7-9 with TRBJ2-3, with 11 bases aligning to TRBD2. Germline V lookup: CDR1 SEHNR, CDR2 FQNEAQ (reference sequence). After removal of 5 bases from V and 3 bases from J, the junction contained 4 bases not matched to a gene. The CDR3 has 15 residues.

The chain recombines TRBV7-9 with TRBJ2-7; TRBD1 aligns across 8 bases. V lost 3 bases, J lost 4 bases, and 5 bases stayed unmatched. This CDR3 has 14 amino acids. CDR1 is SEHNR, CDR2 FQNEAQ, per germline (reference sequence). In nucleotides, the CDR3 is TGTGCCAGCAGCTTGCAGGGGGCCGGGTACGAGCAGTACTTC. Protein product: CASSLQGAGYEQYF.